What follows is one T cell receptor (beta chain) and its context. It has no known antigen specificity. Base quality data are lacking; no much larger clone is found one base away. The receptor library was made with the immunoSEQ multiplex PCR assay. TCRdb mirrors the immuneACCESS table, restricted to in-frame sequences. Some clones are absent from its copies; in checked studies, under half trace to an unresolved V gene, and the reason for the others is unknown. This sample comprises about 82,000 clones, around 87% of them detected only once. The ten largest clones take up over 15% of the sample. The CDR3 starts with the cysteine, ends with the valine, and has 14 residues. Only the CDR3 portion is preserved as DNA: 42 bases, with reading frame beginning at the first base. According to the germline V gene, CDR1 reads MNHEY and CDR2 reads SVGAGI. Trimmed from V: 7 bases; trimmed from J: 2 bases; junction bases lacking a gene match: 7.

The sample is drawn from a study of control samples from healthy donors and cancer patients (dated by TCRdb to about 2020). This TCR came from a man in his forties or fifties in good health. The sample consisted of blood. Rearrangement joined TRBV6-5 to TRBJ2-7; 8 bases in between match TRBD1. In nucleotides, the sequence is TGTGCCAGCACCAGGACAGGGAGCACCTACGAGCAGTACGTC. This is translated as CASTRTGSTYEQYV.